The 31 T cell receptor beta chains listed next were all sequenced from one sample in a study of blood T cell repertoires in COVID-19. Clones were sequenced by immunoSEQ multiplex PCR, and TCRdb holds only the in-frame ones, with some missing. In the table there are some 70,000 clones, about 85% of which are singletons. The sequenced material came from peripheral blood. The receptors were gathered from a man between 50 and 59 years old with COVID-19, enrolled during active disease.

The chain couples TRBV6-5 to TRBJ2-2; TRBD1 might be the D (6 bases). Trimming removed 1 base at V and 0 bases at J, with 9 bases between. The CDR3 extends over 16 amino acids. Germline assignment: CDR1 MNHEY and CDR2 SVGAGI. CDR3 residues: CASSYYEGANTGELFF. The CDR3 nucleotides are TGTGCCAGCAGTTACTACGAGGGGGCGAACACCGGGGAGCTGTTTTTT.

The chain joins TRBV4-1 to TRBJ1-5; D is possibly TRBD1 (5 bases). Trimming took off 5 bases at V and 6 bases at J, with 14 bases between the two ends. The CDR3 contains 14 residues. Germline values: CDR1 MGHRA, CDR2 YSYEKL. For the CDR3, the DNA is TGCGCCAGCAGCTCCAGGGATTTGCGTCAGCCCCAGCATTTT. It translates to CASSSRDLRQPQHF.

The chain carries TRBV6-2 or TRBV6-3 and TRBJ1-5; unclear D gene. The germline V gene has CDR1 MNHEY and CDR2 SVGEGT. This CDR3 comprises 14 residues. V was clipped by 2 bases and J by 6 bases, with 11 bases between them. This CDR3 is CASSYPSEVQPQHF. CDR3 bases: TGTGCCAGCAGTTACCCGAGCGAGGTTCAGCCCCAGCATTTT.

This chain uses TRBV30 with TRBJ1-3; a possible D gene is TRBD1 (5 bases). Trimming cost V 4 bases and J 5 bases, with 21 bases left between them. The CDR3 totals 16 residues. Germline CDR1 reads GTSNPN; CDR2 reads SVGIG (reference sequence). The CDR3 sequence is CAWTISRGLPRNTIYF. The CDR3 nucleotides read TGTGCCTGGACCATCTCTAGGGGCCTCCCTCGAAACACCATATATTTT.

J is TRBJ2-7 and V is TRBV9, with 10 bases identical to TRBD2. The V segment lost 4 bases and the J segment 5 bases; nucleotides outside the gene matches: 6. CDR3 length: 14 residues. CDR1 and CDR2 (germline): SGDLS, YYNGEE. For the CDR3, the DNA is TGTGCCAGCAGCCGAGGACTAGCGGCGCACGAGCAGTACTTC. The encoded protein is CASSRGLAAHEQYF.

The CDR3 DNA reads as TGCGCCAGCAGCCCGCCCGGTTCTGGTGGCTACACCTTC. Its translation: CASSPPGSGGYTF. The chain carries TRBV5-1 and TRBJ1-2; D is undetermined. CDR1 is SGHRS, CDR2 YFSETQ, per germline. With 4 bases removed from V and 7 bases from J, the gap between germline ends came to 14 bases. The CDR3 totals 13 residues.

This chain links TRBV24-1 with TRBJ2-6; D is unclear. CDR3 length: 12 amino acids. CDR1 and CDR2 (germline): KGHDR, SFDVKD. The V and J ends lost 9 bases and 4 bases respectively, with 6 bases between them. CDR3 region: CATSPGANVLTF. The CDR3 bases are TGTGCCACCTCTCCCGGGGCCAACGTCCTGACTTTC.

The chain is built from TRBV15 and TRBJ2-5; TRBD2 matches 13 bases. The length of the CDR3 is 14 residues. V was pared by 5 bases and J by 5 bases, with 2 bases of the junction left unmatched. CDR1 is LNHNV and CDR2 is YYDKDF in the germline V gene (reference sequence). The CDR3, as DNA: TGTGCCACCAGCCCGACTAGCGGGAGGGAGACCCAGTACTTC. Amino acid sequence: CATSPTSGRETQYF.

The chain is built from TRBV9 and TRBJ2-3; D is ambiguous. Trimming removed 3 bases from V and 4 bases from J, with 9 bases in between. The CDR3 extends over 13 amino acids. CDR1 and CDR2 (germline): SGDLS, YYNGEE. The CDR3: CASSEALADTQYF. In DNA, the CDR3 is TGTGCCAGCAGCGAGGCCCTAGCAGATACGCAGTATTTT.

The CDR3, as DNA: TGTGCCAGCAGCCTAAAAGGACAGACTAACTATGGCTACACCTTC. Translated, it gives CASSLKGQTNYGYTF. The chain carries TRBV3-1 (or the pseudogene TRBV3-2) and TRBJ1-2; a weak D match, TRBD1 (6 bases). Trimming shortened V by 4 bases and J by 0 bases, and 12 bases separated the two germline ends. The CDR3 extends over 15 amino acids. CDR1 and CDR2 from the germline V gene are LGHDT and YNNKEL (reference sequence).

In nucleotides, the CDR3 is TGTGCCAGCAGTTACTCAACTCCCCCGGGCACAGATACGCAGTATTTT. Translating gives CASSYSTPPGTDTQYF. The rearrangement links TRBV6-5 to TRBJ2-3; no reliable D call. V was pared by 0 bases and J by 1 base, with 11 bases between. Looked up from germline, CDR1 is MNHEY and CDR2 is SVGAGI. CDR3 size: 16 residues.

This chain connects TRBV19 to TRBJ2-7; D is perhaps TRBD1 (6 bases). CDR3 length equals 13 residues. Between the trimmed V and J ends, which lost 4 bases and 3 bases, there was a span of 10 bases. Per germline, CDR1 LNHDA and CDR2 SQIVND (reference sequence). The CDR3 loop reads CASSRDTDYEQYF. In DNA, the CDR3 is TGTGCCAGTAGTAGGGACACTGACTACGAGCAGTACTTC.

The CDR3 here is CASSQLRLAGGRYEQYF. For the CDR3, the DNA is TGCGCCAGCAGCCAATTGAGGCTAGCGGGAGGGAGATACGAGCAGTACTTC. The chain joins TRBV4-1 to TRBJ2-7; TRBD2 matches 12 bases. The V and J ends lost 2 bases and 4 bases, in that order; junction bases with no gene match: 9. Germline V gives CDR1 MGHRA, CDR2 YSYEKL. The CDR3 has 17 residues.

The V gene is TRBV6-1, the J gene TRBJ2-1, with 7 bases that match TRBD2. The CDR3 is 14 amino acids. CDR1 MNHNS and CDR2 SASEGT come from the germline V gene. V was clipped by 2 bases and J by 8 bases; unmatched bases: 6. The CDR3 loop reads CASSESGGWDEQFF. CDR3 DNA: TGTGCCAGCAGTGAATCGGGGGGTTGGGATGAGCAGTTCTTC.

V is TRBV2 and J is TRBJ1-2; a possible D gene is TRBD1 (5 bases). This CDR3 is 14 amino acids long. V was shortened by 4 bases and J by 6 bases, with 15 bases between the two germline ends. The germline CDR1 and CDR2 sequences are SNHLY and FYNNEI. The CDR3 region is CASSVTGSVNGYTF. The CDR3 DNA reads as TGTGCCAGCAGTGTAACAGGCTCGGTAAATGGCTACACCTTC.

The J gene is TRBJ1-4, the V gene TRBV6-5, with TRBD1 matching 8 bases. The CDR3 length is 15 residues. The V segment lost 6 bases and the J segment 10 bases; nucleotides outside the gene matches: 13. Germline V gives CDR1 MNHEY, CDR2 SVGAGI. CDR3 sequence reads: CASSAGQGFFRKLFF. In DNA, the CDR3 is TGTGCCAGCAGCGCCGGACAGGGATTTTTCCGAAAACTGTTTTTT.

This chain links TRBV4-1 with TRBJ1-3; 8 bases map to TRBD1. This CDR3 has 19 residues. The germline gives CDR1 MGHRA, CDR2 YSYEKL. The trim removed 4 bases at V and 0 bases at J, leaving 14 bases unmatched. The CDR3 region is CASSPTASTGVSSGNTIYF. The CDR3 nucleotides read TGCGCCAGCAGCCCCACCGCCTCGACAGGGGTTAGCTCTGGAAACACCATATATTTT.

The rearrangement joins TRBV6-6 to TRBJ2-2; D is possibly TRBD2 (7 bases). The CDR3 extends over 15 amino acids. CDR1 is MNHNY, CDR2 SVGAGI, per germline (reference sequence). The V and J ends lost 5 bases and 6 bases respectively, with 16 bases between them. As DNA, the CDR3 is TGTGCCAGCAGTCGAAGGGGGGGAGAGTCCGGGGAGCTGTTTTTT. It is translated as CASSRRGGESGELFF.

The chain has TRBV4-2 and TRBJ1-4; a possible D gene is TRBD1 (5 bases). This CDR3 comprises 18 residues. The V end was cut by 4 bases, the J end by 0 bases, with 18 bases between. The germline CDR1 and CDR2 sequences are LGHNA and YNFKEQ. The CDR3 spells CASSPRSGFSATNEKLFF. The DNA for the CDR3 is TGTGCCAGCAGCCCCCGGTCAGGGTTTAGTGCAACTAATGAAAAACTGTTTTTT.

The chain links TRBV24-1 to TRBJ1-2; D is perhaps TRBD1 (6 bases). Germline V lookup: CDR1 KGHDR, CDR2 SFDVKD. The length of the CDR3 is 15 residues. Trimming removed 4 bases from V and 4 bases from J, with 15 bases in between. The chain's CDR3 is CATSDPGQALYGYTF. In DNA form, the CDR3 reads TGTGCCACCAGTGACCCGGGACAAGCCCTCTATGGCTACACCTTC.

V and J are TRBV30 and TRBJ1-4; 10 bases fit TRBD1. The germline V gene encodes CDR1 GTSNPN and CDR2 SVGIG (reference sequence). The ends lost 3 bases at V and 10 bases at J; junction bases unmatched: 2. This CDR3 spans 12 amino acids. CDR3 DNA sequence: TGTGCCTGGAGCCGGACAGGGGGAAAACTGTTTTTT. Its translation: CAWSRTGGKLFF.

V is TRBV4-2 and J is TRBJ2-3; TRBD2 agrees at 7 bases. Germline CDR1 LGHNA, CDR2 YNFKEQ. J was trimmed by 1 base and V by 4 bases; bases with no gene match: 8. The CDR3 loop spans 16 amino acids. The CDR3 nucleotides are TGTGCCAGCAGCCTACCCCGCGGGAGAGGCACAGATACGCAGTATTTT. It codes for CASSLPRGRGTDTQYF.

The rearrangement uses TRBV2 and TRBJ2-2, with 9 bases that match TRBD1. V dropped 4 bases and J dropped 4; count of bases not matched to a gene: 7. The CDR3 is 16 residues long. CDR1 and CDR2 (germline): SNHLY, FYNNEI. The DNA of the CDR3 is TGTGCCAGCAGTGGAGGGGGACAGGGTGGCACCGGGGAGCTGTTTTTT. This encodes CASSGGGQGGTGELFF.

This chain uses TRBV9 with TRBJ2-3, with D perhaps TRBD2 (5 bases). The germline V gene has CDR1 SGDLS and CDR2 YYNGEE. There are 14 residues in the CDR3. Trimming took 2 bases from V and 4 from J, leaving 11 bases between them. The CDR3 reads CASSVRLPSDTQYF. The CDR3 DNA reads TGTGCCAGCAGCGTCCGACTACCATCAGATACGCAGTATTTT. The full variable domain, with the rest looked up from reference TRBV9 and TRBJ2-3, is DSGVTQTPKHLITATGQRVTLRCSPRSGDLSVYWYQQSLDQGLQFLIQYYNGEERAKGNILERFSAQQFPDLHSELNLSSLELGDSALYFCASSVRLPSDTQYFGPGTRLTVL.

This chain links TRBV2 with TRBJ2-5, with D unclear. Trimming removed 4 bases from V and 5 bases from J, with 8 bases in between. Germline V gene sequence: CDR1 SNHLY, CDR2 FYNNEI. The CDR3 extends over 12 amino acids. The CDR3 nucleotides are TGTGCCAGCAGTGGGTACGGGGAGACCCAGTACTTC. Amino acids: CASSGYGETQYF.

Here the CDR3 DNA reads TGTGCCAGCAGTTTATTTGTACAGGGGGCAGCAGGGCCAGCAGCAGGCGAGCAGTTCTTC. Translating gives CASSLFVQGAAGPAAGEQFF. The rearrangement joins TRBV27 to TRBJ2-1; 9 positions match TRBD1. Germline V lookup: CDR1 MNHEY, CDR2 SMNVEV (reference sequence). Unmatched junction bases numbered 23, after V lost 1 base and J lost 10 bases. The CDR3 is 20 residues long.

The chain uses TRBV15 and TRBJ2-7, with 10 nucleotides matching TRBD1. This CDR3 is built from 15 residues. Unmatched junction bases numbered 7, after V lost 3 bases and J lost 5 bases. Looked up from germline, CDR1 is LNHNV and CDR2 is YYDKDF (reference sequence). As DNA, the CDR3 is TGTGCCACCAGCAGGCAGGGACAGGGGACCGACGAGCAGTACTTC. Translation: CATSRQGQGTDEQYF.

The table lists this clone with a few counts. The chain links TRBV6-6 to TRBJ1-6; 8 positions match TRBD1. In germline, CDR1 is MNHNY, CDR2 SVGAGI (reference sequence). This CDR3 is 13 amino acids long. After removal of 7 bases from V and 7 bases from J, the junction contained 3 bases not matched to a gene. The CDR3 spells CASNYRGNSPLHF. In DNA, the CDR3 is TGTGCCAGCAACTACAGGGGGAATTCACCCCTCCACTTT.

This chain links TRBV18 with TRBJ2-1, with 9 bases fitting TRBD2. In germline, CDR1 is KGHSH, CDR2 LQKENI. Trimming cost V 6 bases and J 3 bases; bases outside gene matches: 3. The length of the CDR3 is 14 residues. CDR3 coding DNA: TGTGCCAGCTCGGGACTAGCAAGCTACAATGAGCAGTTCTTC. Translation gives CASSGLASYNEQFF.

V usage is TRBV2 and J usage is TRBJ2-7, with D unclear. V was pared by 6 bases and J by 6 bases, with 6 bases between. The germline gives CDR1 SNHLY, CDR2 FYNNEI. CDR3 length: 10 amino acids. The CDR3 DNA follows: TGTGCCAGCAGGAGAGTCGAGCAGTACTTC. Amino acids: CASRRVEQYF.

The chain couples TRBV4-3 to TRBJ1-1, with D unresolved. The V and J ends lost 0 bases and 10 bases respectively, with 12 bases between them. In germline, CDR1 is LGHNA, CDR2 YSLEER. This CDR3 has 13 residues. Written as DNA, the CDR3 is TGCGCCAGCAGCCAAGAAATGCAGTCAGGAGCTTTCTTT. Translating gives CASSQEMQSGAFF.